Below, one TCR beta chain is given with its context. What it binds is not known. This entry comes from a study of early T cells in non-severe SARS-CoV-2 infection. Study observations and caveats: Matches to VDJdb favored anti-spike CD8 responses and missed private and CD4 specificities.

Looked up from germline, CDR1 is SGDLS and CDR2 is YYNGEE. J gave up 5 bases and V 4 bases, and 8 bases lay outside the gene matches. The CDR3 runs 14 residues. Attached unique molecular identifiers marked individual cDNA molecules. Using its own MiXCR run on the 5' RACE reads, TCRdb lists one record per CDR3 protein. The table lists about 64,000 distinct CDR3 sequences, less than 15% of them singletons. The rearrangement uses TRBV9 and TRBJ1-2, with 7 positions matching TRBD1. Material for sequencing was whole blood. This TCR came from an adult who was a healthcare worker with PCR-confirmed SARS-CoV-2 infection or an uninfected control (not recorded which). CDR3 sequence: CASSSQTGRYGYTF. CDR3 DNA sequence: TGTGCCAGCAGCTCCCAGACAGGGAGGTATGGCTACACCTTC.